This TCR beta chain was captured by sequencing in a study of T-cell memory formation after mild COVID-19. The wider study: In these data, TCR clusters were largely donor specific.

CDR1 is DFQATT and CDR2 is SNEGSKA in the germline V gene (reference sequence). V lost 3 bases, J lost 2 bases, and 6 bases stayed unmatched. CDR3 length equals 14 residues. 5'RACE, which relied on constant-segment primers, yielded TCR alpha and TCR beta cDNA libraries carrying sample barcodes and UMIs. MiXCR, run by TCRdb on the 5' RACE reads, gives a single entry per CDR3 protein. The data show about 450,000 distinct CDR3 sequences, with roughly a quarter seen just once and about an eighth held by the top ten. This clonotype was detected a few times. Its antigen is as yet unknown. The study's findings and limits: Memory cells collected pre-infection included some clones that later responded, suggesting cross-reactive memory joined.

Material for sequencing was PBMCs or a T cell subset sorted from them (not recorded which). The sequence was obtained from an adult woman who had mild COVID-19 (a few samples of this study predate the infection). Cell type and time point are not known. V is TRBV20-1 and J is TRBJ1-1, with 7 bases lining up with TRBD1. The CDR3 spells CSARSTGINTEAFF. DNA of the CDR3: TGCAGTGCTAGGTCGACAGGGATAAACACTGAAGCTTTCTTT.